The 2 T cell receptor beta chains below come from one sample, sequenced in a study of blood T cell repertoires in COVID-19. TCRdb's copy holds only in-frame clones and misses some; the assay was immunoSEQ multiplex PCR. The sample includes tens of thousands of clones, over 75% of them seen just once. Source material: peripheral blood. The source of these receptors is a human donor in a cohort sampled during active COVID-19.

The chain employs TRBV3-1 (or the pseudogene TRBV3-2) and TRBJ2-1; 9 nucleotides align to TRBD2. The CDR3 loop spans 15 amino acids. Germline assignment: CDR1 LGHDT and CDR2 YNNKEL (reference sequence). V was pared by 0 bases and J by 10 bases, with 7 bases of the junction left unmatched. The chain's CDR3 is CASSQDRAREGEQFF. In nucleotides, the CDR3 is TGTGCCAGCAGCCAAGATCGAGCGCGGGAGGGAGAGCAGTTCTTC.

The chain joins TRBV4-1 to TRBJ2-3; 9 positions agree with TRBD2. After removal of 1 base from V and 3 bases from J, the junction contained 17 bases not matched to a gene. The CDR3 is 20 residues long. Germline V lookup: CDR1 MGHRA, CDR2 YSYEKL. The CDR3 bases are TGCGCCAGCAGCCAAGTTCCAGTTCTGTCTGGCGGGGGGGCAACAGATACGCAGTATTTT. Amino acid sequence: CASSQVPVLSGGGATDTQYF.